The clone carrying this T cell receptor (beta chain) turned up a few times. This sample was included in a study of blood T cell repertoires in COVID-19. On the study more broadly: Some COVID-19 samples were acute and others convalescent; all came from the United States, Italy and Spain. Nucleic acid was either cDNA or gDNA, and it came from T cells, B-cell-depleted T cells, or PBMCs.

Sequenced by immunoSEQ multiplex PCR; TCRdb stores in-frame clones only, minus some. In the table there are more than 110,000 clones, roughly four fifths of which are singletons. Sample: peripheral blood. The receptor comes from a woman in her sixties with acute or convalescent COVID-19.

The CDR3 sequence: CATSGEGRGNEQFF. The CDR3 nucleotides are TGTGCCACCAGTGGGGAGGGCCGTGGGAATGAGCAGTTCTTC. The V call is TRBV24-1, the J call TRBJ2-1, with TRBD2 identical over 7 bases. CDR3 length equals 14 residues. Trimming took 5 bases from V and 7 from J; bases not matched to a gene: 7. Germline V lookup: CDR1 KGHDR, CDR2 SFDVKD.